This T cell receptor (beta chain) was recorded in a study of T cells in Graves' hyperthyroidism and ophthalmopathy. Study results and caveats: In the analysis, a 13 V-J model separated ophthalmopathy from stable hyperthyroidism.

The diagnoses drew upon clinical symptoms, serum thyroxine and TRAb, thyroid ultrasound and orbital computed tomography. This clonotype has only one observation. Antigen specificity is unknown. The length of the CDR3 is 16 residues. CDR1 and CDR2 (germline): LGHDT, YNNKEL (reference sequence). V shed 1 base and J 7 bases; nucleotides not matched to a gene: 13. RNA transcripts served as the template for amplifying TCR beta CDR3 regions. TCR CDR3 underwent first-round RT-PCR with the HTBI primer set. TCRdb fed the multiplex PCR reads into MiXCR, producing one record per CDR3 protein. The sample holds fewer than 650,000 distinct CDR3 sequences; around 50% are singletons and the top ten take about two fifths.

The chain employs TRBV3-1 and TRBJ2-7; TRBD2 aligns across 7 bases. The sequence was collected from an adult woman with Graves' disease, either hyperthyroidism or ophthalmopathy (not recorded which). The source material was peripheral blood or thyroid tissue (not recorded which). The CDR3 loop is CASSQAGLRESGEQYF. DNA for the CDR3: TGTGCCAGCAGCCAAGCAGGGCTGCGGGAGTCGGGGGAGCAGTACTTC.